Ten or more counts support the clone carrying this T cell receptor beta chain. No antigen is known for it. Included hyperthyroidism patients were aged 18 to 65 and newly diagnosed (under 2 months' duration). The diagnosis combined clinical symptoms, thyroxine, TRAb, thyroid ultrasound and orbital computed tomography scans. TCR beta CDR3 amplification used RNA transcripts. HTBI-primed RT-PCR formed the first round, and a multiplex PCR formed the second. In TCRdb, the multiplex PCR reads were re-called with MiXCR into one record per CDR3 protein. The sample has about 1.2 million distinct CDR3 sequences, 35% to 40% seen once. The data originate from a study of Graves' ophthalmopathy and Graves' hyperthyroidism. Between the trimmed V and J ends, which lost 9 bases and 5 bases, there was a span of 10 bases. In germline, CDR1 is MGHDK, CDR2 SYGVNS. CDR3 length: 12 residues. Findings of the study overall: Blood also carried most expanded thyroid clonotypes exceeding 0.001 frequency.

The TCR originated in an adult man with Graves' hyperthyroidism. The chain carries TRBV25-1 and TRBJ2-2; no definite D call. The material sequenced was peripheral blood or thyroid tissue (not recorded which). CDR3: CASAIWTGELFF. Here the CDR3 DNA reads TGTGCCAGTGCGATATGGACCGGGGAGCTGTTTTTT.